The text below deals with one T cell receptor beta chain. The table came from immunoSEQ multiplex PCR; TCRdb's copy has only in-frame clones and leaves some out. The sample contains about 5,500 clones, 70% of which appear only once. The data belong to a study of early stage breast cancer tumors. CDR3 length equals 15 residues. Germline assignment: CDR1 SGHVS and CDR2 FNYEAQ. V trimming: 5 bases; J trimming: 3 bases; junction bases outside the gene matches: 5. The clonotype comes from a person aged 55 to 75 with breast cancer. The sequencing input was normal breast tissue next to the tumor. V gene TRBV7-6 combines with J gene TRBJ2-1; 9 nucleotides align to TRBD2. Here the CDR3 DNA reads TGTGCCAGCAGCACTCAGCGGGGGGTCTACAATGAGCAGTTCTTC. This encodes CASSTQRGVYNEQFF.